Listed here are 21 T cell receptor beta chains from one sample, sequenced in a study of T cells in Graves' hyperthyroidism and ophthalmopathy. It was RNA transcripts that yielded the amplified TCR beta CDR3 regions. During a first-round RT-PCR of the TCR CDR3, the HTBI primer set was used. TCRdb processed the multiplex PCR reads anew with MiXCR; each CDR3 protein has one entry. This table holds approximately 510,000 distinct CDR3 sequences, around 20% found once. What was sequenced was blood. The receptors derive from a man in his late teens or twenties with Graves' hyperthyroidism.

This clonotype was found many times. This chain links TRBV7-2 with TRBJ1-5; unclear D gene. CDR1 is SGHTA and CDR2 is FQGNSA in the germline V gene. Trimming stripped 2 bases from V and 0 bases from J, with 8 bases between. This CDR3 has 15 residues. CDR3 loop: CASSLSPDSNQPQHF. The DNA of the CDR3 is TGTGCCAGCAGCTTATCTCCTGATAGCAATCAGCCCCAGCATTTT.

This clonotype was recorded at least ten times. The chain joins TRBV6-5 to TRBJ1-1, with unresolved D. Germline CDR1 MNHEY, CDR2 SVGAGI. V lost 2 bases and J lost 1, with 8 bases in between. The CDR3 has 14 amino acids. The CDR3 spells CASSYGPENTEAFF. CDR3 sequence (DNA): TGTGCCAGCAGTTACGGGCCGGAGAACACTGAAGCTTTCTTT.

The CDR3 spells CASSLIDYTETQYF. The CDR3 bases are TGTGCCAGCAGCTTAATCGATTATACGGAGACCCAGTACTTC. The V gene is TRBV7-9, the J gene TRBJ2-5; D uncertain. Between the trimmed V and J ends, which lost 2 bases and 5 bases, there was a span of 12 bases. The CDR3 covers 14 residues. The germline gives CDR1 SEHNR, CDR2 FQNEAQ (reference sequence).

The sample holds many counts of this clonotype. This chain joins TRBV11-3 and TRBJ1-5; no definite D call. This CDR3 is 13 amino acids long. CDR1 and CDR2 (germline): SGHNT, YENEEA. Trimming removed 0 bases from V and 7 bases from J, with 7 bases in between. The CDR3 bases are TGTGCCAGCAGCTTAGATTCGAGGCAGCCCCAGCATTTT. Translating gives CASSLDSRQPQHF.

This clonotype was counted many times. The chain joins TRBV12-3 or TRBV12-4 to TRBJ1-1; possible D gene TRBD1, 5 bases. The CDR3 loop spans 14 amino acids. Trimming cost V 1 base and J 4 bases, with 10 bases left between them. The CDR3 sequence is CASSLVQGTTEAFF. The CDR3 nucleotides are TGTGCCAGCAGTTTAGTCCAGGGTACCACTGAAGCTTTCTTT.

This chain connects TRBV7-2 to TRBJ1-1, with 9 bases identical to TRBD1. Germline CDR1 is SGHTA and CDR2 is FQGNSA. Trimming took 2 bases from V and 5 from J; bases not matched to a gene: 6. This CDR3 spans 15 amino acids. The CDR3 sequence is CASSLTGGVGTEAFF. In DNA form, the CDR3 reads TGTGCCAGCAGCTTAACAGGGGGCGTTGGGACTGAAGCTTTCTTT.

The V and J genes are TRBV12-5 and TRBJ1-1; D gene uncertain. The CDR3 has 11 residues. CDR1 and CDR2 from the germline V gene are LGHNT and FRNRAP. V was shortened by 6 bases and J by 7 bases, with 9 bases between the two germline ends. The DNA for the CDR3 is TGTGCTAGTGGGCTGGGTGGTGAAGCTTTCTTT. Translating gives CASGLGGEAFF.

The V call is TRBV24-1, the J call TRBJ1-1; 7 bases align to TRBD1. Germline V lookup: CDR1 KGHDR, CDR2 SFDVKD. J lost 5 bases, V lost 3 bases, and 8 bases had no gene match. CDR3 length equals 15 residues. CDR3 nucleotide sequence: TGTGCCACCAGTGATAACAGGGGAAGGGAAACTGAAGCTTTCTTT. Amino acid sequence: CATSDNRGRETEAFF.

This chain connects TRBV28 to TRBJ1-5; D unresolved. The germline CDR1 and CDR2 sequences are MDHEN and SYDVKM. Trimming cost V 7 bases and J 6 bases, with 10 bases left between them. CDR3 size: 12 residues. CDR3 protein: CASTLAGQPQHF. The CDR3 DNA follows: TGTGCCAGCACCCTGGCGGGTCAGCCCCAGCATTTT.

This clonotype has at least ten counts. The chain employs TRBV6-1 and TRBJ1-5; D is unresolved. CDR1 is MNHNS and CDR2 is SASEGT in the germline V gene. The ends were cut back, 0 bases at V and 3 bases at J, with 9 bases in the middle. The CDR3 consists of 15 residues. The CDR3: CASSEAYAPNQPQHF. Written as DNA, the CDR3 is TGTGCCAGCAGTGAAGCGTACGCACCCAATCAGCCCCAGCATTTT.

The genes are TRBV29-1 and TRBJ2-7; D is possibly TRBD1 or TRBD2 (6 bases each). This CDR3 comprises 12 residues. The germline CDR1 and CDR2 sequences are SQVTM and ANQGSEA. Trimming cost V 3 bases and J 5 bases, with 11 bases left between them. CDR3 amino acids: CSVDPRGDEQYF. CDR3 DNA sequence: TGCAGCGTTGACCCGAGGGGGGACGAGCAGTACTTC.

This clonotype showed up many times. The V and J genes are TRBV5-4 and TRBJ1-3; weak D call: TRBD1 (6 bases). In germline, CDR1 is SGHNT, CDR2 YYREEE (reference sequence). Between the trimmed V and J ends, which lost 4 bases and 3 bases, there was a span of 14 bases. The CDR3 is 15 residues long. The CDR3 sequence: CASSRNQGIGNTIYF. The CDR3 nucleotides are TGTGCCAGCAGCAGAAACCAGGGGATTGGAAACACCATATATTTT.

CDR3: CASSEGRGGTGELFF. For the CDR3, the DNA is TGTGCCAGCAGTGAAGGGCGGGGTGGCACCGGGGAGCTGTTTTTT. This chain joins TRBV6-1 and TRBJ2-2; D perhaps matches TRBD2 (6 bases). The germline gives CDR1 MNHNS, CDR2 SASEGT. The ends were cut back, 1 base at V and 4 bases at J, with 10 bases in the middle. CDR3 length: 15 amino acids.

This chain connects TRBV2 to TRBJ2-1; D possibly corresponds to TRBD2 (5 bases). This CDR3 is 11 amino acids long. Trimming stripped 8 bases from V and 7 bases from J, with 9 bases between. Germline V gene lookup returns CDR1 SNHLY and CDR2 FYNNEI. DNA of the CDR3: TGTGCCAGCGGACGGGGAAATGAGCAGTTCTTC. This encodes CASGRGNEQFF.

This clonotype was observed many times. The chain carries TRBV27 and TRBJ2-7, with 12 bases aligning to TRBD2. CDR3 length equals 15 residues. Per the germline V gene, CDR1 is MNHEY and CDR2 is SMNVEV (reference sequence). With 5 bases clipped from V and 9 bases from J, the junction kept 11 bases outside the gene matches. The CDR3 is CASSPYLAGGLGQYF. The CDR3 nucleotides are TGTGCCAGCAGTCCTTACCTAGCGGGAGGGCTGGGGCAGTACTTC.

This clonotype was seen ten or more times. The V and J genes are TRBV11-1 and TRBJ1-2; unclear D gene. The V gene's germline CDR1 is SGHAT and CDR2 FQDESV (reference sequence). The CDR3 has 19 amino acids. Deletions cut 5 bases from V and 3 bases from J, with 28 bases between. CDR3 in amino acids: CASSLIFPNWALEDYGYTF. CDR3 coding DNA: TGTGCCAGCAGCCTCATCTTTCCCAATTGGGCTCTGGAGGACTATGGCTACACCTTC.

This clonotype was observed at least ten times. The chain recombines TRBV12-3 or TRBV12-4 with TRBJ1-5; perhaps TRBD1 as D (5 bases). This CDR3 comprises 13 residues. V was clipped by 5 bases and J by 6 bases, with 11 bases between them. CDR3 DNA: TGTGCCAGCAGTCCACTAGGGGTTCAGCCCCAGCATTTT. Its translation: CASSPLGVQPQHF.

This clonotype has at least ten counts. The CDR3 loop reads CAISAGGTGYEQYF. The CDR3 DNA reads as TGTGCCATCAGTGCGGGGGGTACCGGCTACGAGCAGTACTTC. This rearrangement joins TRBV10-3 to TRBJ2-7; 7 nucleotides match TRBD2. Germline V gene sequence: CDR1 ENHRY, CDR2 SYGVKD. The CDR3 is 14 amino acids. With 4 bases clipped from V and 3 bases from J, the junction kept 6 bases outside the gene matches.

In its sample, this clonotype was seen many times. This chain joins TRBV27 and TRBJ1-1; D gene uncertain. V was pared by 0 bases and J by 3 bases, with 8 bases between. The CDR3 is made up of 14 amino acids. Germline CDR1 is MNHEY and CDR2 is SMNVEV (reference sequence). The CDR3 region has the DNA TGTGCCAGCAGTTTATCTGGAGAGTACACTGAAGCTTTCTTT. It translates to CASSLSGEYTEAFF.

The chain joins TRBV6-1 to TRBJ1-2, with TRBD1 matching 8 bases. J was trimmed by 7 bases and V by 3 bases; bases with no gene match: 7. CDR3 length equals 14 residues. From germline, CDR1 is MNHNS and CDR2 SASEGT. The CDR3 reads CASSDRGQGSGYTF. In nucleotides, the CDR3 is TGTGCCAGCAGTGACCGAGGACAGGGTAGTGGCTACACCTTC.

The chain couples TRBV27 to TRBJ2-2; D perhaps matches TRBD1 (5 bases). In germline, CDR1 is MNHEY, CDR2 SMNVEV (reference sequence). Trimming left V 4 bases short and J 5 bases short, with 17 bases between. The CDR3 contains 16 residues. The CDR3 DNA follows: TGTGCCAGCAGTTCCCGCCCGGCAGGGTCGACCGGGGAGCTGTTTTTT. This translates into CASSSRPAGSTGELFF.